The rows below give T cell receptor beta chains drawn from one sample of a study of blood T cell repertoires in COVID-19. TCRdb's copy holds only in-frame clones and misses some; the assay was immunoSEQ multiplex PCR. The sample yields some 300,000 clones, around 90% seen once. Sequenced material: peripheral blood. These receptors all come from a woman aged 40-49 years with COVID-19, enrolled during active disease. Each CDR3 is given with its conserved first and last residue. The D gene is left open where the match is weak. Rows may omit the clone size; those that give it use once, few, many or a size class.

cdr3_nt: TGCGCCAGCAGCCAAGATTGGGGGCCGCCCTACGAGCAGTACTTC; cdr3_aa: CASSQDWGPPYEQYF; v_call: TRBV4-1; j_call: TRBJ2-7; clone_size: few; d_call: .
cdr3_nt: TGTGCCAGCAGTTACGGGCGAGGCGGAGGGACTGAAGCTTTCTTT; cdr3_aa: CASSYGRGGGTEAFF; v_call: TRBV27; j_call: TRBJ1-1; clone_size: .; d_call: .
cdr3_nt: TGTGCCAGCAGTGAAGCTGTCACAGGGGGGCACATTCAGTACTTC; cdr3_aa: CASSEAVTGGHIQYF; v_call: TRBV6-1; j_call: TRBJ2-4; clone_size: .; d_call: TRBD1
cdr3_nt: TGCGCCAGCAGCTCAGCAGGGGCCGTCAAAGACTATTATGGCTACACCTTC; cdr3_aa: CASSSAGAVKDYYGYTF; v_call: TRBV5-1; j_call: TRBJ1-2; clone_size: .; d_call: .
cdr3_nt: TGTGCCAGCAGTTCTCCGACAGGGCAAGAGACCCAGTACTTC; cdr3_aa: CASSSPTGQETQYF; v_call: TRBV28; j_call: TRBJ2-5; clone_size: .; d_call: TRBD1
cdr3_nt: TGTGCCAGCACCCAAACAGGGGTAAACACAGATACGCAGTATTTT; cdr3_aa: CASTQTGVNTDTQYF; v_call: TRBV6-5; j_call: TRBJ2-3; clone_size: few; d_call: TRBD1
cdr3_nt: TGTGCCAGTAGATCCATGTTCCACAATGAGCAGTTCTTC; cdr3_aa: CASRSMFHNEQFF; v_call: TRBV19; j_call: TRBJ2-1; clone_size: once; d_call: .
cdr3_nt: TGTGCCACTCGAGACTTGAACACTGAAGCTTTCTTT; cdr3_aa: CATRDLNTEAFF; v_call: TRBV28; j_call: TRBJ1-1; clone_size: .; d_call: .
cdr3_nt: TGTGCCAGCAGTATAAATCAGCCCCAGCATTTT; cdr3_aa: CASSINQPQHF; v_call: TRBV2; j_call: TRBJ1-5; clone_size: .; d_call: .
cdr3_nt: TGTGCCAGCAGTCCGGGAAACTATGGCTACACCTTC; cdr3_aa: CASSPGNYGYTF; v_call: TRBV12-3/TRBV12-4; j_call: TRBJ1-2; clone_size: .; d_call: .
cdr3_nt: TGTGCCACCAGCAGAGATGTCCTAGAGACTTACATTCAGTACTTC; cdr3_aa: CATSRDVLETYIQYF; v_call: TRBV15; j_call: TRBJ2-4; clone_size: .; d_call: .
cdr3_nt: TGTGCCAGCAGCCCCCACGCGCTACAAGAGACCCAGTACTTC; cdr3_aa: CASSPHALQETQYF; v_call: TRBV7-9; j_call: TRBJ2-5; clone_size: once; d_call: .
cdr3_nt: TGCGCCAGCAGCTTGTCGCGGGGTGCCACTGAAGCTTTCTTT; cdr3_aa: CASSLSRGATEAFF; v_call: TRBV5-1; j_call: TRBJ1-1; clone_size: .; d_call: .
cdr3_nt: TGTGCCAGCAGTTTCGGGGGGATATACGAGCAGTACTTC; cdr3_aa: CASSFGGIYEQYF; v_call: TRBV28; j_call: TRBJ2-7; clone_size: .; d_call: TRBD2
cdr3_nt: TGTGCCAGCAGTTACGGGCAGGAAGGCACTGAAGCTTTCTTT; cdr3_aa: CASSYGQEGTEAFF; v_call: TRBV6-5; j_call: TRBJ1-1; clone_size: .; d_call: .
cdr3_nt: TGTGCCAGCAGCTTAGCGGGACAGGCCTTTGGGGCCAACGTCCTGACTTTC; cdr3_aa: CASSLAGQAFGANVLTF; v_call: TRBV7-2; j_call: TRBJ2-6; clone_size: .; d_call: TRBD1
cdr3_nt: TGCGCCAGCCGAGTTGCGGGAAACAATTCACCCCTCCACTTT; cdr3_aa: CASRVAGNNSPLHF; v_call: TRBV10-2; j_call: TRBJ1-6; clone_size: .; d_call: .
cdr3_nt: TGTGCCAGCGGGGCAGCCTACGAGCAGTACTTC; cdr3_aa: CASGAAYEQYF; v_call: TRBV3-1/TRBV3-2; j_call: TRBJ2-7; clone_size: .; d_call: .
cdr3_nt: TGTGCCAGCAGTTACACCGGGACAGCGATTAAACCCCTCCACTTT; cdr3_aa: CASSYTGTAIKPLHF; v_call: TRBV28; j_call: TRBJ1-6; clone_size: .; d_call: TRBD1
cdr3_nt: TGTGCCAGCATCCAGACGGGAGGGCCTAATGAAAAACTGTTTTTT; cdr3_aa: CASIQTGGPNEKLFF; v_call: TRBV7-9; j_call: TRBJ1-4; clone_size: .; d_call: .
cdr3_nt: TGCAGTGCTAGTACTGAGAACTATGGCTACACCTTC; cdr3_aa: CSASTENYGYTF; v_call: TRBV20-1; j_call: TRBJ1-2; clone_size: .; d_call: .
cdr3_nt: TGTGCCAGCAGTTTGAGACAGTTGTATGGCTACACCTTC; cdr3_aa: CASSLRQLYGYTF; v_call: TRBV28; j_call: TRBJ1-2; clone_size: .; d_call: .
cdr3_nt: TGCGCCAGCAGCCAAGAAGGGACTAGCGGGTTCTACGAGCAGTACTTC; cdr3_aa: CASSQEGTSGFYEQYF; v_call: TRBV4-3; j_call: TRBJ2-7; clone_size: .; d_call: TRBD2
cdr3_nt: TGTGCCAGTAGCCTCAGGGGAGGGCCCGAAGCTTTCTTT; cdr3_aa: CASSLRGGPEAFF; v_call: TRBV19; j_call: TRBJ1-1; clone_size: .; d_call: .
cdr3_nt: TGTGCCAGCAGTTTAGGGGCTCCCCGAGGCTCCGAGCAGTACTTC; cdr3_aa: CASSLGAPRGSEQYF; v_call: TRBV28; j_call: TRBJ2-7; clone_size: .; d_call: .
cdr3_nt: TGCGCCAGCAGCTTGACGGAGGCCTCCTCCTACGAGCAGTACTTC; cdr3_aa: CASSLTEASSYEQYF; v_call: TRBV5-1; j_call: TRBJ2-7; clone_size: many; d_call: .
cdr3_nt: TGCGCCAGCAGCTTGGCTGGCCAACGGGCAGATACGCAGTATTTT; cdr3_aa: CASSLAGQRADTQYF; v_call: TRBV5-1; j_call: TRBJ2-3; clone_size: .; d_call: .
cdr3_nt: TGTGCCAGCAGTGCCACGGGGGGGCGGAACACCGGGGAGCTGTTTTTT; cdr3_aa: CASSATGGRNTGELFF; v_call: TRBV2; j_call: TRBJ2-2; clone_size: .; d_call: TRBD2
cdr3_nt: TGTGCCAGCAGTAACAGGGGAGGAAGCGGCTACACCTTC; cdr3_aa: CASSNRGGSGYTF; v_call: TRBV6-2/TRBV6-3; j_call: TRBJ1-2; clone_size: .; d_call: TRBD1
cdr3_nt: TGTGCCAGCAGCCCGGGGGTTCCCCGGGCTGAAGCTTTCTTT; cdr3_aa: CASSPGVPRAEAFF; v_call: TRBV7-9; j_call: TRBJ1-1; clone_size: .; d_call: .
cdr3_nt: TGTGCCAGCAGCTTTCAGGGAAACTCTGGAAACACCATATATTTT; cdr3_aa: CASSFQGNSGNTIYF; v_call: TRBV7-9; j_call: TRBJ1-3; clone_size: .; d_call: .
cdr3_nt: TGTGCCAGCAGTTCAAAAGAGACCCAGTACTTC; cdr3_aa: CASSSKETQYF; v_call: TRBV6-6; j_call: TRBJ2-5; clone_size: .; d_call: .
cdr3_nt: TGTGCCAGCAGTTACGGGCAGTACGGCTACACCTTC; cdr3_aa: CASSYGQYGYTF; v_call: TRBV6-2/TRBV6-3; j_call: TRBJ1-2; clone_size: .; d_call: .
cdr3_nt: TGTGCTGGATCAGGGACAGGCGCTGGCTACACCTTC; cdr3_aa: CAGSGTGAGYTF; v_call: TRBV28; j_call: TRBJ1-2; clone_size: .; d_call: TRBD1
cdr3_nt: TGTGCCAGCGGGCCTCTCAACAATGAGCAGTTCTTC; cdr3_aa: CASGPLNNEQFF; v_call: TRBV25-1; j_call: TRBJ2-1; clone_size: .; d_call: .
cdr3_nt: TGCAGCGTTGAATGGCGGTATGAGCAGTTCTTC; cdr3_aa: CSVEWRYEQFF; v_call: TRBV29-1; j_call: TRBJ2-1; clone_size: once; d_call: .
cdr3_nt: TGTGCCAGCAGTTTACCCCGGGACAGTCTTTCCTACGAGCAGTACTTC; cdr3_aa: CASSLPRDSLSYEQYF; v_call: TRBV28; j_call: TRBJ2-7; clone_size: .; d_call: TRBD1
cdr3_nt: TGTGCCAGCAGCCGCGCGGGGGCTGCCGGTGAAAAACTGTTTTTT; cdr3_aa: CASSRAGAAGEKLFF; v_call: TRBV27; j_call: TRBJ1-4; clone_size: .; d_call: .
cdr3_nt: TGTGCCAGCAGTTTAATCGGTACAGGGGTAAATCAGCCCCAGCATTTT; cdr3_aa: CASSLIGTGVNQPQHF; v_call: TRBV27; j_call: TRBJ1-5; clone_size: .; d_call: TRBD1
cdr3_nt: TGTGCCAGCATCCAGGGTGCCCAAGAGACCCAGTACTTC; cdr3_aa: CASIQGAQETQYF; v_call: TRBV6-5; j_call: TRBJ2-5; clone_size: .; d_call: .
cdr3_nt: TGTGCCAGCAGTTTCCGACAGGGCGCCTCTGGAAACACCATATATTTT; cdr3_aa: CASSFRQGASGNTIYF; v_call: TRBV6-2/TRBV6-3; j_call: TRBJ1-3; clone_size: .; d_call: TRBD1
cdr3_nt: TGTGCCAGCAGTTCCCACCCGATATGGACAGGGGGCGAGTCGGATGGCTACACCTTC; cdr3_aa: CASSSHPIWTGGESDGYTF; v_call: TRBV6-2/TRBV6-3; j_call: TRBJ1-2; clone_size: .; d_call: TRBD1
cdr3_nt: TGTGCCAGCAGTTCAGGAGGAACAGGGTCAGAGACCCAGTACTTC; cdr3_aa: CASSSGGTGSETQYF; v_call: TRBV27; j_call: TRBJ2-5; clone_size: .; d_call: .
cdr3_nt: TGTGCCATCAGTGATTTTGTTGGGGGGACTGGGGCCAACGTCCTGACTTTC; cdr3_aa: CAISDFVGGTGANVLTF; v_call: TRBV10-3; j_call: TRBJ2-6; clone_size: .; d_call: .
cdr3_nt: TGTGCCAGCAGCCCCCGGACAGGGAAGACTGAAGCTTTCTTT; cdr3_aa: CASSPRTGKTEAFF; v_call: TRBV7-2; j_call: TRBJ1-1; clone_size: .; d_call: TRBD1
cdr3_nt: TGTGCCAGCTCACCACCTGGACGGGAGGGGCCCCGGGCTTTCTTC; cdr3_aa: CASSPPGREGPRAFF; v_call: TRBV18; j_call: TRBJ2-1; clone_size: .; d_call: TRBD2